A selection of T cell receptor beta chains follows, all from one sample in a study of blood T cells in healthy people across ages. Using its own MiXCR run on the 5' RACE reads, TCRdb lists one record per CDR3 protein. The sample yields 1.5 million or so distinct CDR3 sequences, about 40% seen once. The sequenced sample consisted of blood. Receptors were obtained from a woman aged 18-29 years in good health. The CDR3 runs from the conserved cysteine through the conserved F or W. The order of the fields is D gene, clone size, J gene, V gene, CDR3 DNA, CDR3 protein. A D gene is named only where the DNA matches it firmly. Only part of the rows carry a size: once, few, many, or a class if the clone is expanded.

>-|few|TRBJ1-6|TRBV27
TGTGCCAGCAGTGAGTGGACAGCTATGAATTCACCCCTCCACTTT
CASSEWTAMNSPLHF
>TRBD2|-|TRBJ2-3|TRBV20-1
TGCAGTGCTACCTCGAGACTAGCGGGGGGGTGGGCAGATACGCAGTATTTT
CSATSRLAGGWADTQYF
>TRBD1|-|TRBJ2-3|TRBV2
TGTGCCAGCAGGACCCGGGACAGCCGCACAGATACGCAGTATTTT
CASRTRDSRTDTQYF
>-|-|TRBJ2-1|TRBV18
TGTGCCAGCTCACCACCTCTGTCGGGGTTCGGTGAGCAGTTCTTC
CASSPPLSGFGEQFF
>TRBD2|once|TRBJ2-1|TRBV4-1
TGCGCCAACAGCCAAGAAACCCTAGCGGGTGGGTATGAGCAGTTCTTC
CANSQETLAGGYEQFF
>TRBD1|-|TRBJ1-2|TRBV12-3/TRBV12-4
TGTGCCAGCAGTTCCACTGACAGGGGGAACTATGGCTACACCTTC
CASSSTDRGNYGYTF
>-|-|TRBJ2-3|TRBV4-1
TGCGCCAGCAGCCGGTACTGGACAGATACGCAGTATTTT
CASSRYWTDTQYF
>-|-|TRBJ1-4|TRBV5-6
TGTGCCAGCAGCTTTACCCGGGACACAACTAATGAAAAACTGTTTTTT
CASSFTRDTTNEKLFF
>TRBD2|few|TRBJ2-1|TRBV20-1
TGCAGTGCTAGAAGACTAGCGGGGGGGGACAATGAGCAGTTCTTC
CSARRLAGGDNEQFF
>-|few|TRBJ1-2|TRBV6-1
TGTGCCAGCAGTGAGATGCAGACGAAGTATGGCTACACCTTC
CASSEMQTKYGYTF
>-|-|TRBJ1-5|TRBV20-1
TGCAGTGCTAGTTCGGTTTATAGCAATCAGCCCCAGCATTTT
CSASSVYSNQPQHF
>TRBD1|few|TRBJ1-1|TRBV29-1
TGCAGCGCCCAGACAGGGCTTGGAACTGAAGCTTTCTTT
CSAQTGLGTEAFF
>-|few|TRBJ2-7|TRBV4-1
TGCGCCAGCAGCCTGGGCCGGGACGGACTCTACGAGCAGTACTTC
CASSLGRDGLYEQYF
>TRBD2|-|TRBJ2-7|TRBV5-1
TGCGCCAGTGGGACTAGCGATTACAATGAGCAGTACTTC
CASGTSDYNEQYF
>TRBD2|once|TRBJ2-7|TRBV7-2
TGTGCCAGCAGACTAGCGGGAATCCACGAGCAGTACTTC
CASRLAGIHEQYF
>-|-|TRBJ2-1|TRBV4-1
TGCGCCAGCAGCCAAGATGATGGGACTTACAATGAGCAGTTCTTC
CASSQDDGTYNEQFF
>-|few|TRBJ1-5|TRBV6-1
TGTGCCAGCAGTGAAGCTTCGGCCCAGCATTTT
CASSEASAQHF
>-|few|TRBJ2-5|TRBV5-1
TGCGCCAGCGCAGGGGTAGAGACCCAGTACTTC
CASAGVETQYF
>-|-|TRBJ2-7|TRBV20-1
TGCAGTGCTAGAGATCAGCACTACTCCTACAATGAGCAGTACTTC
CSARDQHYSYNEQYF
>TRBD2|-|TRBJ2-4|TRBV9
TGTGCCAGCAGCGTAGGGCCTAGCGGGACGATCAACATTCAGTACTTC
CASSVGPSGTINIQYF
>TRBD2|-|TRBJ2-3|TRBV7-2
TGTGCCAGCAGCTTCATAGCGGGACGTAGCACAGATACGCAGTATTTT
CASSFIAGRSTDTQYF
>TRBD2|-|TRBJ2-1|TRBV12-3/TRBV12-4
TGTGCCAGCAGTTTATTGGGGACTAGCGTGATCGATGAGCAGTTCTTC
CASSLLGTSVIDEQFF
>-|-|TRBJ1-5|TRBV28
TGTGCCGGCAGTTTAGGCGGGACCAGCAATCAGCCCCAGCATTTT
CAGSLGGTSNQPQHF
>-|few|TRBJ1-5|TRBV3-1
TGTGCCAGCAGCCAAGGGACAGCCAATCAGCCCCAGCATTTT
CASSQGTANQPQHF
>TRBD2|-|TRBJ2-3|TRBV5-1
TGCGCCAGCAGCCTAGACTCCGGGAGGGGCGCAGATACGCAGTATTTT
CASSLDSGRGADTQYF
>-|-|TRBJ1-1|TRBV20-1
TGCAGTGCTCCAACCATCGGGGCCGAAGCTTTCTTT
CSAPTIGAEAFF
>-|few|TRBJ2-5|TRBV12-3/TRBV12-4
TGTGCCAGCAGACCAACTAGCCAAGAGACCCAGTACTTC
CASRPTSQETQYF
>-|-|TRBJ2-1|TRBV29-1
TGCAGCGTGCTAGCGCCGGTCTCCTACACTGAGCAGTTCTTC
CSVLAPVSYTEQFF
>-|-|TRBJ1-1|TRBV5-1
TGCGCCAGCAGCTCCCGGGACGTTGGGGGGACTGAAGCTTTCTTT
CASSSRDVGGTEAFF
>-|-|TRBJ2-3|TRBV7-9
TGTGCCAGCAGCCGCCGACAGACCAGCGAAGATACGCAGTATTTT
CASSRRQTSEDTQYF
>TRBD2|few|TRBJ2-7|TRBV3-1
TGTGCCAGCAGCCAAACGGGGGGATACTACGAGCAGTACTTC
CASSQTGGYYEQYF
>TRBD1|-|TRBJ1-5|TRBV15
TGTGCCTCTAGAACAGGGGGAGGCAATCAGCCCCAGCATTTT
CASRTGGGNQPQHF
>-|once|TRBJ2-4|TRBV7-6
TGTGCCAGCAGCGACCAACTCGACCAGTACTTC
CASSDQLDQYF
>-|-|TRBJ2-1|TRBV12-3/TRBV12-4
TGTACCAGCAGTGCGGACAGAAGCTCCTACAATGAGCAGTTCTTC
CTSSADRSSYNEQFF
>-|few|TRBJ1-5|TRBV12-3/TRBV12-4
TGTGCCAGCAGTTCCCCGGGGATTCGGCCCCAGCATTTT
CASSSPGIRPQHF
>TRBD2|-|TRBJ2-1|TRBV6-1
TGTGCCAGCAGTCCCGGGACTAGCGGAGCCTACTCCTACAATGAGCAGTTCTTC
CASSPGTSGAYSYNEQFF
>TRBD2|few|TRBJ2-1|TRBV20-1
TGCAGTGCTAGAGCACCGGGACTAGCGCACAATGAGCAGTTCTTC
CSARAPGLAHNEQFF
>-|-|TRBJ2-7|TRBV14
TGTGCCAGCAGCCAAGTCTCTGTGTGGGACGAGCAGTACTTC
CASSQVSVWDEQYF
>-|-|TRBJ1-5|TRBV28
TGTGCCAGCAGTTTCCCCGGAAGTAGCAATCAGCCCCAGCATTTT
CASSFPGSSNQPQHF
>TRBD2|-|TRBJ2-3|TRBV13
TGTGCCAGCAAGTTGGGGCTAGCGGGGGGGCGGACCACAGATACGCAGTATTTT
CASKLGLAGGRTTDTQYF
>-|-|TRBJ1-6|TRBV7-6
TGTGCCAGCAGCCGCAACGGTCCTCTAGCAAATTCACCCCTCCACTTT
CASSRNGPLANSPLHF
>TRBD1|few|TRBJ1-6|TRBV9
TGTGCCAGCAGCGTTACCGACAGGGCAAATTCACCCCTCCACTTT
CASSVTDRANSPLHF
>TRBD2|-|TRBJ2-1|TRBV7-7
TGTGCCAGCAGCTTAGGCGGGAGGGGTTATGAGCAGTTCTTC
CASSLGGRGYEQFF
>TRBD1|few|TRBJ2-7|TRBV4-1
TGCGCCAGCAGCCAAGTTACAGGGGGCGGCGACGAGCAGTACTTC
CASSQVTGGGDEQYF
>-|few|TRBJ2-1|TRBV24-1
TGTGCCACCAGTGATCGGGGGAGCTCCTACAATGAGCAGTTCTTC
CATSDRGSSYNEQFF